What follows are 7 T cell receptor beta chains derived from one specimen sequenced in a study of Ad26.COV2.S vaccination and SARS-CoV-2 variants. Treatment reported: some 20 received Ad26.COV2.S at low or high dose, single or two shots; about 5 received placebo; per-sample allocation not given. The investigators took samples on day 63 after the first vaccine or placebo injection. Here immunoSEQ multiplex PCR was the method, and the copy in TCRdb shows in-frame clones only, minus some. There are a few hundred thousand clones in the sample; roughly 90% occur only once, and 4.5% to 5.5% lies in the top ten. This specimen was peripheral blood, taken in a trial of Ad26.COV2.S vaccine versus placebo. All receptors derive from a person aged 18-65 years who received the Ad26.COV2.S COVID-19 vaccine or a placebo.

The J gene is TRBJ1-5, the V gene TRBV7-2; D is ambiguous. CDR1 is SGHTA, CDR2 FQGNSA, per germline. The CDR3 length is 16 residues. V dropped 3 bases and J dropped 0 bases, with 12 bases sitting between them. The CDR3 sequence is CASSLKADYSNQPQHF. DNA of the CDR3: TGTGCCAGCAGCTTGAAGGCGGATTATAGCAATCAGCCCCAGCATTTT.

The V and J genes are TRBV4-1 and TRBJ1-1; possible D gene TRBD1, 5 bases. Germline V lookup: CDR1 MGHRA, CDR2 YSYEKL. V shed 3 bases and J shed 1 base, with 12 bases lying between them. The CDR3 sequence is 15 residues long. The CDR3 region is CASSHPPGENTEAFF. In nucleotides, the CDR3 is TGCGCCAGCAGCCACCCCCCGGGGGAGAACACTGAAGCTTTCTTT.

CDR3 sequence reads: CASSQALGRGDTDTQYF. The CDR3 DNA follows: TGTGCCAGCAGCCAAGCATTGGGTCGCGGGGACACAGATACGCAGTATTTT. This chain connects TRBV4-2 to TRBJ2-3; a possible D gene is TRBD2 (6 bases). V lost 1 base to trimming and J lost 2 bases, with 16 bases between them. The CDR3 loop spans 17 amino acids. The germline CDR1 and CDR2 sequences are LGHNA and YNFKEQ.

The J gene is TRBJ2-1, the V gene TRBV9, with 10 bases fitting TRBD1. V trimming: 4 bases; J trimming: 6 bases; junction bases outside the gene matches: 10. CDR3 length: 16 residues. Germline-derived CDR1 and CDR2 are SGDLS and YYNGEE. The CDR3 DNA follows: TGTGCCAGCAGCTCCCCCCTGGGACAGGGGTTCAATGAGCAGTTCTTC. The encoded protein is CASSSPLGQGFNEQFF. Filled out from reference TRBV9 and TRBJ2-1, the complete variable domain reads DSGVTQTPKHLITATGQRVTLRCSPRSGDLSVYWYQQSLDQGLQFLIQYYNGEERAKGNILERFSAQQFPDLHSELNLSSLELGDSALYFCASSSPLGQGFNEQFFGPGTRLTVL.

The rearrangement links TRBV19 to TRBJ1-5, with a possible D match to TRBD1 (5 bases). The CDR3 totals 15 residues. V lost 7 bases and J lost 3, with 16 bases in between. Germline V lookup: CDR1 LNHDA, CDR2 SQIVND (reference sequence). The CDR3 nucleotides are TGTGCCAGTATGGCTATAGGGGTGCTCAATCAGCCCCAGCATTTT. Protein sequence: CASMAIGVLNQPQHF.

V gene TRBV30 combines with J gene TRBJ2-1, with D tentatively TRBD1 or TRBD2 (5 bases each). V gave up 2 bases and J gave up 10 bases, with 12 bases separating them. The length of the CDR3 is 12 residues. CDR1 and CDR2 from the germline V gene are GTSNPN and SVGIG (reference sequence). CDR3 sequence: CAWSLGVGEQFF. CDR3 DNA: TGTGCCTGGAGTTTGGGGGTCGGGGAGCAGTTCTTC.

The chain uses TRBV7-2 and TRBJ2-3; D gene uncertain. The length of the CDR3 is 15 residues. CDR1 is SGHTA, CDR2 FQGNSA, per germline. Trimming stripped 1 base from V and 2 bases from J, with 10 bases between. CDR3 region: CASSLENLNTDTQYF. The CDR3, as DNA: TGTGCCAGCAGCTTAGAGAACTTGAACACAGATACGCAGTATTTT.